These T cell receptor beta chains were read from a single sample in a study of early T cells in non-severe SARS-CoV-2 infection. TCRdb processed the 5' RACE reads anew with MiXCR; each CDR3 protein has one entry. The sample has about 80,000 distinct CDR3 sequences, 9% to 15% seen once. This sample comprised whole blood, obtained at baseline. The receptors come from an adult who was a healthcare worker with PCR-confirmed SARS-CoV-2 infection or an uninfected control (not recorded which). The donor label of this sample is uncertain. CDR3s include the opening cysteine and the closing phenylalanine or tryptophan. D genes are given only for firm matches. Some rows have no size entry. The others give once, few or many, or a class for an expanded clone.

size,V,D,J,CDR3,DNA
.,TRBV5-6,TRBD2,TRBJ2-3,CASSPGLAGGLTDTQYF,TGTGCCAGCAGCCCCGGTCTAGCGGGAGGTTTAACAGATACGCAGTATTTT
few,TRBV7-9,.,TRBJ1-1,CASSSLTEAFF,TGTGCCAGCAGCTCCCTCACTGAAGCTTTCTTT
few,TRBV20-1,.,TRBJ1-1,CSASSMNTEAFF,TGCAGTGCTAGTTCTATGAACACTGAAGCTTTCTTT
few,TRBV30,.,TRBJ2-3,CAWNSRGLDTQYF,TGTGCCTGGAACTCTAGGGGGTTAGATACGCAGTATTTT
few,TRBV10-3,TRBD1,TRBJ1-4,CAIRDRDGEKLFF,TGTGCCATCAGGGACAGGGACGGCGAAAAACTGTTTTTT
.,TRBV10-2,TRBD2,TRBJ2-1,CASNWGGNEQFF,TGCGCCAGCAATTGGGGGGGCAATGAGCAGTTCTTC
many,TRBV6-6,.,TRBJ1-1,CASSQPGQNTEAFF,TGTGCCAGCAGTCAACCGGGACAGAACACTGAAGCTTTCTTT
.,TRBV6-5,.,TRBJ2-1,CASRPGGRVNEQFF,TGTGCCAGCAGGCCGGGGGGCAGGGTAAATGAGCAGTTCTTC
.,TRBV12-3/TRBV12-4,.,TRBJ2-3,CASSFRGDTQYF,TGTGCCAGCAGTTTCAGGGGAGATACGCAGTATTTT
few,TRBV5-1,.,TRBJ1-6,CASKGTAGDLALHF,TGCGCCAGCAAAGGAACAGCCGGGGATTTGGCCCTCCACTTT
few,TRBV18,.,TRBJ1-2,CASSSIQVGMDGYTF,TGTGCCAGCTCATCCATACAGGTGGGGATGGATGGCTACACCTTC
.,TRBV4-2,.,TRBJ1-4,CASSQGGGSEKLFF,TGTGCCAGCAGCCAAGGTGGGGGGAGTGAAAAACTGTTTTTT
few,TRBV4-1,.,TRBJ1-1,CASSQAPGLEGVAQEAFF,TGCGCCAGCAGCCAAGCGCCGGGTTTAGAGGGAGTGGCCCAGGAAGCTTTCTTT
few,TRBV28,.,TRBJ2-7,CASSYPRQTYEQYF,TGTGCCAGCAGTTACCCGCGGCAGACCTACGAGCAGTACTTC
few,TRBV27,.,TRBJ1-1,CASVRRRGTEAFF,TGTGCCAGCGTGCGTCGAAGGGGCACTGAAGCTTTCTTT
.,TRBV6-2/TRBV6-3,.,TRBJ2-2,CASSSSSARRRSANTGELFF,TGTGCCAGCAGTTCCAGTTCGGCCCGCAGGAGGAGTGCGAACACCGGGGAGCTGTTTTTT
few,TRBV5-6,TRBD2,TRBJ2-4,CASSTHLGTSGPAAKNIQYF,TGTGCCAGCAGCACTCACTTGGGGACTAGCGGGCCTGCAGCCAAAAACATTCAGTACTTC
.,TRBV7-2,TRBD2,TRBJ2-3,CASSLLRFGTSGGETDTQYF,TGTGCCAGCAGCTTACTCCGTTTTGGGACTAGCGGGGGGGAAACAGATACGCAGTATTTT
.,TRBV20-1,TRBD1,TRBJ2-7,CRTGTADGEQYF,TGCAGGACCGGGACAGCGGACGGCGAGCAGTACTTC
.,TRBV4-3,.,TRBJ2-1,CASSQEPWAGAYNEQFF,TGCGCCAGCAGCCAAGAGCCCTGGGCGGGGGCTTACAATGAGCAGTTCTTC
many,TRBV20-1,.,TRBJ1-2,CSGTASRGQVTF,TGCAGTGGAACGGCATCACGGGGGCAGGTCACCTTC
many,TRBV9,.,TRBJ2-5,CASSSMRLQGGQETQYF,TGTGCCAGCAGCTCCATGAGACTTCAGGGCGGGCAAGAGACCCAGTACTTC
many,TRBV11-2,.,TRBJ1-2,CASSRRLENYGYTF,TGTGCCAGCAGCCGGCGACTGGAAAACTATGGCTACACCTTC
many,TRBV7-6,.,TRBJ2-7,CASSEYTGQRMGGEQYF,TGTGCCAGCAGCGAGTATACGGGACAAAGGATGGGGGGAGAGCAGTACTTC
few,TRBV6-6,.,TRBJ2-5,CASRSQRNQETQYF,TGTGCCAGCAGATCTCAGCGGAACCAAGAGACCCAGTACTTC
.,TRBV12-5,.,TRBJ2-7,CASGSTFRAGEQYF,TGTGCTAGTGGTTCGACATTCAGGGCAGGGGAGCAGTACTTC
.,TRBV11-3,.,TRBJ2-5,CASSQGQRIQETQYF,TGTGCCAGCAGCCAAGGCCAGCGGATTCAAGAGACCCAGTACTTC
.,TRBV10-3,.,TRBJ2-7,CAISEASTYEQYF,TGTGCCATCAGTGAAGCTAGTACCTACGAGCAGTACTTC
.,TRBV2,TRBD1,TRBJ2-7,CATHGDRLYEQYF,TGTGCCACTCATGGGGACAGGTTGTACGAGCAGTACTTC
.,TRBV10-1,.,TRBJ2-5,CASSLSGTAGETQYF,TGCGCCAGCAGCCTTTCCGGGACCGCGGGAGAGACCCAGTACTTC
many,TRBV12-3/TRBV12-4,TRBD1,TRBJ1-6,CASSTGVALHF,TGTGCCAGCAGTACAGGGGTGGCCCTCCACTTT
.,TRBV5-1,.,TRBJ2-5,CASSLIAGERETQYF,TGCGCCAGCAGCTTGATCGCAGGGGAAAGAGAGACCCAGTACTTC
.,TRBV3-1,.,TRBJ1-1,CASSQVSDTEAFF,TGTGCCAGCAGCCAAGTGTCAGACACTGAAGCTTTCTTT
.,TRBV14,.,TRBJ2-5,CASSQGLIQETQYF,TGTGCCAGCAGCCAAGGGCTTATACAAGAGACCCAGTACTTC
.,TRBV9,TRBD2,TRBJ2-7,CASSVAGGAAYEQYF,TGTGCCAGCAGCGTAGCGGGAGGGGCAGCCTACGAGCAGTACTTC
many,TRBV7-9,TRBD2,TRBJ2-3,CASSTTPSGVSTDTQYF,TGTGCCAGCAGCACAACCCCGAGCGGGGTAAGCACAGATACGCAGTATTTT
.,TRBV19,.,TRBJ2-3,CASSIDRGSDTQYF,TGTGCCAGTAGTATAGATCGGGGGTCCGATACGCAGTATTTT
few,TRBV7-8,.,TRBJ2-3,CASNEGGILQYF,TGTGCCAGCAACGAAGGGGGGATTTTGCAGTATTTT
few,TRBV5-1,.,TRBJ2-1,CASSLTSVQFF,TGCGCCAGCAGCTTGACCAGCGTGCAGTTCTTC
.,TRBV2,.,TRBJ2-1,CASRGASNYNEQFF,TGTGCCAGCAGAGGTGCGAGCAATTACAATGAGCAGTTCTTC
few,TRBV18,.,TRBJ2-2,CASSVEGANTGELFF,TGTGCCAGCTCGGTGGAGGGGGCGAACACCGGGGAGCTGTTTTTT
.,TRBV10-1,.,TRBJ2-7,CATWLDPAYEQYF,TGCGCCACTTGGCTAGACCCAGCCTACGAGCAGTACTTC
few,TRBV29-1,.,TRBJ2-1,CSVGPFVSSWNEQFF,TGCAGCGTTGGCCCCTTCGTTAGCTCCTGGAATGAGCAGTTCTTC
few,TRBV29-1,.,TRBJ2-3,CSVRRETDTQYF,TGCAGCGTCCGGAGGGAGACAGATACGCAGTATTTT
many,TRBV12-3/TRBV12-4,.,TRBJ2-6,CASSLRSTGANVLTF,TGTGCCAGCAGTTTGAGAAGCACTGGGGCCAACGTCCTGACTTTC
.,TRBV7-9,TRBD1,TRBJ2-3,CASSLVTGGDTQYF,TGTGCCAGCAGCTTAGTAACAGGGGGCGATACGCAGTATTTT
few,TRBV11-2,.,TRBJ2-7,CASSTGLPYEQYF,TGTGCCAGCAGTACAGGACTTCCCTACGAGCAGTACTTC
many,TRBV4-1,.,TRBJ1-5,CASSQDYTTNQPQHF,TGCGCCAGCAGCCAAGATTACACCACCAATCAGCCCCAGCATTTT
many,TRBV6-1,.,TRBJ2-5,CASSEALAVPRGTQYF,TGTGCCAGCAGTGAAGCATTGGCGGTGCCCCGAGGGACCCAGTACTTC
.,TRBV6-6,.,TRBJ2-7,CASSSSVISYEQYF,TGTGCCAGCAGTAGTAGCGTTATCTCCTACGAGCAGTACTTC
.,TRBV29-1,.,TRBJ2-1,CSDFTGTNEQFF,TGCAGCGATTTTACCGGGACAAATGAGCAGTTCTTC
many,TRBV4-1,.,TRBJ2-7,CASSQIGGKAYEQYF,TGCGCCAGCAGCCAAATAGGGGGAAAAGCCTACGAGCAGTACTTC
many,TRBV12-5,.,TRBJ1-3,CASGVRSGNTIYF,TGTGCTAGTGGGGTCCGGTCTGGAAACACCATATATTTT